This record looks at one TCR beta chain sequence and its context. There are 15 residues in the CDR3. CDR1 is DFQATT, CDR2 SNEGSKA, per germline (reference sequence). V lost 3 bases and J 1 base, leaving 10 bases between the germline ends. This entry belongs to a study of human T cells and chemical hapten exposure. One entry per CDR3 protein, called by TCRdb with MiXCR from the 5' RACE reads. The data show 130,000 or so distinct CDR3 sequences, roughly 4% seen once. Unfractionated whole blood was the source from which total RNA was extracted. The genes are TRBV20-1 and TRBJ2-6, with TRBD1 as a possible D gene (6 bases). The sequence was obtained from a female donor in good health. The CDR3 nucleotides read TGCAGTGCTAGCCGCGGACAGTCTGGGGCCAACGTCCTGACTTTC. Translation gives CSASRGQSGANVLTF.